A selection of T cell receptor beta chains follows, all from one sample in a study of blood T cell repertoires in COVID-19. The protocol was immunoSEQ multiplex PCR, while the TCRdb copy is restricted to in-frame clones and leaves out a portion. The sample carries tens of thousands of clones, over 65% recorded once. The sample was peripheral blood. The receptors derive from a woman aged 70-85 years with acute or convalescent COVID-19. Each CDR3 is given with its conserved first and last residue. D genes are given only for firm matches.

V gene,J gene,D gene,CDR3 protein
TRBV7-2,TRBJ2-7,-,CASSSSDYNEQYF
TRBV2,TRBJ1-5,-,CASSLIFGTPSNQPQHF
TRBV5-6,TRBJ1-6,TRBD1,CASSPGTEFNSPLHF
TRBV9,TRBJ2-7,-,CASSPPTLAGSYEQYF
TRBV5-6,TRBJ2-1,TRBD2,CASSLRLAGEQFF
TRBV5-5,TRBJ1-6,TRBD1,CASSLTGGISSPLHF
TRBV5-1,TRBJ2-7,TRBD1,CASRLGTVSSYEQYF
TRBV5-1,TRBJ1-5,TRBD1,CASSLGTGWDQPQHF
TRBV19,TRBJ1-2,TRBD1,CASSIDRAYYGYTF
TRBV5-1,TRBJ2-3,TRBD1,CASSRGTGGGRVRTDTQYF
TRBV7-9,TRBJ2-1,TRBD1,CASSPGDRGRDEQFF
TRBV6-1,TRBJ2-7,-,CASSEAKDSIHYEQYF
TRBV18,TRBJ2-1,TRBD1,CASSPVGQGDEQFF
TRBV3-1/TRBV3-2,TRBJ2-2,-,CASSSGKTNTGELFF
TRBV27,TRBJ2-1,-,CASSFSSRDEQFF
TRBV19,TRBJ2-1,TRBD1,CASSMPDRVFYNEQFF
TRBV28,TRBJ2-2,TRBD2,CASEGLAGGAGELFF
TRBV5-6,TRBJ1-6,-,CATTTQGTGSPLHF
TRBV7-9,TRBJ2-5,TRBD1,CASSVGDREETQYF
TRBV11-2,TRBJ1-2,TRBD1,CASSQSQTGGGYTF
TRBV5-1,TRBJ1-2,TRBD1,CASSLTGTERGYTF
TRBV28,TRBJ1-5,-,CASSLIGSHQPQHF
TRBV28,TRBJ1-1,TRBD1,CASSLGQGTTEAFF
TRBV15,TRBJ2-1,TRBD2,CATSRPGLANNEQFF
TRBV10-1,TRBJ1-1,-,CASTEDTPNTEAFF
TRBV6-1,TRBJ2-7,TRBD2,CASSVAGGLNEQYF
TRBV5-4,TRBJ1-2,TRBD1,CASRGTGGIGYTF
TRBV15,TRBJ2-7,-,CATSRDKYSLEEQYF
TRBV5-4,TRBJ2-7,TRBD2,CASSLGTSGGREQYF
TRBV5-5,TRBJ2-7,TRBD1,CASSPWDRGGEQYF
TRBV6-5,TRBJ2-7,-,CASTEPGSYEQYF
TRBV7-2,TRBJ1-1,TRBD1,CASSLQGAGTEAFF
TRBV7-3,TRBJ1-2,TRBD1,CASSLGPGQAYGYTF
TRBV28,TRBJ1-2,TRBD1,CASSSRSSGGGYTF
TRBV4-2,TRBJ2-6,-,CASSQDPRTWGANVLTF
TRBV12-5,TRBJ1-2,TRBD1,CASGLTMGQSYGYTF
TRBV15,TRBJ2-7,TRBD1,CATSSLPGQGSYEQYF
TRBV5-1,TRBJ1-2,-,CASSTGDYVLGGYTF
TRBV7-6,TRBJ2-6,TRBD2,CASSSHQTSGWDSGANVLTF
TRBV6-5,TRBJ1-1,-,CASSQTVMNTEAFF
TRBV28,TRBJ1-2,-,CASSPGGDPSKGYTF
TRBV11-2,TRBJ2-2,TRBD2,CASTLSGGLGELFF
TRBV7-2,TRBJ1-4,-,CASSPKAGFNEKLFF
TRBV28,TRBJ1-1,TRBD1,CASSLGTGNTEAFF
TRBV12-3/TRBV12-4,TRBJ2-5,-,CASSLGTGRTQYF
TRBV13,TRBJ2-5,TRBD2,CASSLGGRGVQETQYF
TRBV29-1,TRBJ1-1,TRBD1,CSVRGQVNTEAFF
TRBV12-3/TRBV12-4,TRBJ1-1,-,CASSLGSTEAFF